Listed below are T cell receptor beta chains from one sample, sequenced in a study of OX40 agonist ivuxolimab in advanced cancers. Assay used: immunoSEQ multiplex PCR; TCRdb lists only in-frame clones, some missing. The profile covers roughly 90,000 clones, with approximately 85% appearing a single time and 0.2% to 0.25% taken by the ten largest. Material: CD4+ or CD8+ T cells sorted from blood, obtained in a trial of the OX40 agonist ivuxolimab. Receptors were obtained from an adult with an advanced solid tumor such as melanoma, head and neck, liver or kidney cancer. The CDR3 runs from the conserved cysteine through the conserved F or W. The D gene is left open where the match is weak. Size values are once, few and many counts, or a class for expanded clones, and some rows have none.

clone_size | d_call | j_call | v_call | cdr3_nt | cdr3_aa
NA | NA | TRBJ2-1 | TRBV7-9 | TGTGCCAGCAGCTTAGGGTCATACAATGAGCAGTTCTTC | CASSLGSYNEQFF
few | TRBD1 | TRBJ1-5 | TRBV30 | TGTGCCTGGAGTGGACAGGGTGGACAGCCCCAGCATTTT | CAWSGQGGQPQHF
NA | NA | TRBJ1-1 | TRBV11-1 | TGTGCCAGCAGCCCCCACGATGGTCAAGCTTTCTTT | CASSPHDGQAFF
NA | TRBD1 | TRBJ2-5 | TRBV7-9 | TGTGCCAGCAGCGGAGGGACAGGCGGGCGGGAGACCCAGTACTTC | CASSGGTGGRETQYF
NA | NA | TRBJ1-2 | TRBV2 | TGTGCCAGCAGAGGAGTGAACTATGGCTACACCTTC | CASRGVNYGYTF
NA | TRBD1 | TRBJ1-6 | TRBV11-3 | TGTGCCAGCAGCTTTGACAGGGTTAATTCACCCCTCCACTTT | CASSFDRVNSPLHF
NA | NA | TRBJ1-4 | TRBV6-1 | TGTGCCAGCAGTTTCGGGGGATTTGCGGGAGAAAAACTGTTTTTT | CASSFGGFAGEKLFF
NA | NA | TRBJ1-1 | TRBV2 | TGTGCCAGCAGAAGCAGACCGAACACTGAAGCTTTCTTT | CASRSRPNTEAFF
NA | NA | TRBJ1-3 | TRBV11-3 | TGTGCCAGCAGCTTAGAACCTGGAAACACCATATATTTT | CASSLEPGNTIYF
NA | NA | TRBJ1-2 | TRBV5-1 | TGCGCCAGCAGCTTGGAAGCGGTGGGGGGAGGCTACACCTTC | CASSLEAVGGGYTF
few | NA | TRBJ1-4 | TRBV7-6 | TGTGCCAGCAGCTTAGCGTCCGGGGGTAATGAAAAACTGTTTTTT | CASSLASGGNEKLFF
once | NA | TRBJ2-1 | TRBV2 | TGTGCCAAAAAGAAGGTTCAGGGCGATGAGCAGTTCTTC | CAKKKVQGDEQFF
NA | NA | TRBJ1-1 | TRBV30 | TGTGCCTGGAGTCCCCTCGAAACTGAAGCTTTCTTT | CAWSPLETEAFF
NA | NA | TRBJ2-7 | TRBV21-1 | TGTGCCAGCAGCAAAACGCAGGGCTCTCCAACCTACGAGCAGTACTTC | CASSKTQGSPTYEQYF
NA | NA | TRBJ2-2 | TRBV7-3 | TGTGCCAGCAGCTCGGGGGACGCGAACACCGGGGAGCTGTTTTTT | CASSSGDANTGELFF
few | NA | TRBJ2-7 | TRBV18 | TGTGCCAGCTCACCCTACTTCAGGTTCAACGAGCAGTACTTC | CASSPYFRFNEQYF
NA | NA | TRBJ2-1 | TRBV7-7 | TGTGCTAGCAGCTTAGATACCTACAATGAGCAGTTCTTC | CASSLDTYNEQFF
NA | NA | TRBJ1-1 | TRBV7-6 | TGTGCCAGCAGCTTGAGCCCCAGAACTGAAGCTTTCTTT | CASSLSPRTEAFF
NA | NA | TRBJ1-6 | TRBV30 | TGTGCCTGGAGGGGTCCGGGGGATTCACCCCTCCACTTT | CAWRGPGDSPLHF
NA | TRBD2 | TRBJ2-3 | TRBV29-1 | TGCAGCGTAGCGGGGGCTTTTCGGTCAGATACGCAGTATTTT | CSVAGAFRSDTQYF
NA | TRBD2 | TRBJ2-1 | TRBV2 | TGTGCCAGCACCCCGGGACTAGCCGGCAATGAGCAGTTCTTC | CASTPGLAGNEQFF
NA | TRBD2 | TRBJ2-5 | TRBV4-1 | TGCGCCAGCAGCCAAGATTGGGCTGGGGGGGACCAAGAGACCCAGTACTTC | CASSQDWAGGDQETQYF
NA | NA | TRBJ1-2 | TRBV29-1 | TGCAGCATCGGGCCTTCCTGGGAAAACAACTATGGCTACACCTTC | CSIGPSWENNYGYTF
NA | NA | TRBJ2-2 | TRBV9 | TGTGCCAGCAGCCCCCATGGGGCGGGCGGGGAGCTGTTTTTT | CASSPHGAGGELFF
NA | NA | TRBJ2-5 | TRBV7-2 | TGTGCCAGCAGCCCACCCGGGGGCAGGCGGGAGACCCAGTACTTC | CASSPPGGRRETQYF
NA | TRBD1 | TRBJ2-1 | TRBV7-3 | TGTGCCAGCAGCCTAACACCCCAACAGGGGGCGCCCTACAATGAGCAGTTCTTC | CASSLTPQQGAPYNEQFF
NA | NA | TRBJ1-6 | TRBV28 | TGTGCCAGCAGTCGAGGGGGGGCACGCTATAATTCACCCCTCCACTTT | CASSRGGARYNSPLHF
NA | TRBD1 | TRBJ1-6 | TRBV18 | TGTGCCAGCTCACCAAACAGGGGGAATTCACCCCTCCACTTT | CASSPNRGNSPLHF
NA | NA | TRBJ2-5 | TRBV27 | TGTGCCAGCAGTTCCGGACGGCCCGCGTACCAAGAGACCCAGTACTTC | CASSSGRPAYQETQYF
NA | NA | TRBJ1-2 | TRBV5-1 | TGCGCCAGCAGCCTGGGGTCCATCAAGTGGGCTAACTATGGCTACACCTTC | CASSLGSIKWANYGYTF
few | NA | TRBJ1-2 | TRBV6-5 | TGTGCCAGCAGTCCCCTGGGCACCGGCTACACCTTC | CASSPLGTGYTF
NA | TRBD2 | TRBJ2-5 | TRBV18 | TGTGCCAGCTCACCTTACAGCGGGAGTAGTGTGGAGACCCAGTACTTC | CASSPYSGSSVETQYF
NA | NA | TRBJ1-1 | TRBV2 | TGTGCCAGCAGTGAACAGGAGTGGACTGAAGCTTTCTTT | CASSEQEWTEAFF
NA | TRBD1 | TRBJ1-6 | TRBV6-6 | TGTGCCAGCAGTTACAGGACAGGGGATAATTCACCCCTCCACTTT | CASSYRTGDNSPLHF